This is a list of T cell receptor beta chains from one sample in a study of CD8 T cells in ankylosing spondylitis. TCRdb ran MiXCR on the 5' RACE reads and lists one entry per CDR3 protein. Of around 130,000 distinct CDR3 sequences listed, 7% were seen once; the top ten hold 10% to 15%. Source material: blood, either unsorted or a sorted T cell fraction (not recorded which). Receptors were obtained from a male donor with ankylosing spondylitis or in good health (not recorded which). CDR3s include the opening cysteine and the closing phenylalanine or tryptophan. A D gene is named only where the DNA matches it firmly. The listing skips clone size in some rows; elsewhere it reads once, few, many or a size class.

many,TRBJ2-1,18,TRBD2,TRBV3-1,TGTGCCAGCAGCCTTCCCCTCCGCAGCGGGGGGATCTACAATGAGCAGTTCTTC,CASSLPLRSGGIYNEQFF
NA,TRBJ2-1,13,NA,TRBV12-3/TRBV12-4,TGTGCCAGCAGTTTCGTTGGGGGGACCGAGCAGTTCTTC,CASSFVGGTEQFF
many,TRBJ2-1,13,NA,TRBV11-2,TGTGCCAGCGGGGAGAGCAGTTACAATGAGCAGTTCTTC,CASGESSYNEQFF
many,TRBJ2-7,16,TRBD2,TRBV20-1,TGCAGTGCACCACTAGCGGGAGGGCTTAGCTCCTACGAGCAGTACTTC,CSAPLAGGLSSYEQYF
many,TRBJ2-7,14,TRBD2,TRBV12-3/TRBV12-4,TGTGCCAGCAGTCCAGCGGGAGCAAGATACGAGCAGTACTTC,CASSPAGARYEQYF
many,TRBJ2-5,15,TRBD2,TRBV15,TGTGCCACCAGCAGAGAGCGGACTAGCGAAGAGACCCAGTACTTC,CATSRERTSEETQYF
many,TRBJ2-7,14,NA,TRBV7-2,TGTGCCAGCAGACCCGACAGGTCCTCTAACGAGCAGTACTTC,CASRPDRSSNEQYF
many,TRBJ1-1,14,TRBD1,TRBV20-1,TGCAGTGCCCCTGACAGGGGCTTGAACACTGAAGCTTTCTTT,CSAPDRGLNTEAFF
many,TRBJ2-3,15,NA,TRBV5-1,TGCGCCAGCAGCGCCCTCCGGGTGAGCACAGATACGCAGTATTTT,CASSALRVSTDTQYF
many,TRBJ2-1,14,NA,TRBV12-3/TRBV12-4,TGTGCCAGCAGTGCTACGACTGGTTTAGATGAGCAGTTCTTC,CASSATTGLDEQFF
many,TRBJ2-7,15,TRBD1,TRBV5-4,TGTGCCAGCAGCTGGCCTGGACAGGGGGCCTACGAGCAGTACTTC,CASSWPGQGAYEQYF
many,TRBJ2-1,15,TRBD1,TRBV7-2,TGTGCCAGCACCCATTCCGGGCAGGGGGCTTATGAGCAGTTCTTC,CASTHSGQGAYEQFF
many,TRBJ1-1,13,NA,TRBV29-1,TGCAGCGCCGAGGGGCAGATGAACACTGAAGCTTTCTTT,CSAEGQMNTEAFF
many,TRBJ2-1,12,NA,TRBV6-2/TRBV6-3,TGTGCCAGCTGTGGCAGGGACAATGAGCAGTTCTTC,CASCGRDNEQFF
many,TRBJ1-1,14,NA,TRBV12-3/TRBV12-4,TGTGCCAGCAGGTCGAGGGGAGGGAACACTGAAGCTTTCTTT,CASRSRGGNTEAFF
many,TRBJ2-7,12,TRBD1,TRBV10-3,TGTGCCAGGACAGGGGAGTCTTACGAGCAGTACTTC,CARTGESYEQYF
many,TRBJ2-3,14,TRBD2,TRBV29-1,TGCAGCGTTCCTAGCGGGGGGGCCGTAGATACGCAGTATTTT,CSVPSGGAVDTQYF
many,TRBJ2-1,15,TRBD1,TRBV2,TGTGCCAGCAGTGCCGACAGGGGTCCCTACAATGAGCAGTTCTTC,CASSADRGPYNEQFF
many,TRBJ1-4,14,NA,TRBV12-3/TRBV12-4,TGTGCCAGCAGTTTATACGGGTTTAATGAAAAACTGTTTTTT,CASSLYGFNEKLFF
many,TRBJ2-1,18,TRBD2,TRBV11-2,TGTGCCAGCAGCTTAGATGGAGCGGGAGGGCCCCCGTACAATGAGCAGTTCTTC,CASSLDGAGGPPYNEQFF
many,TRBJ2-7,13,TRBD2,TRBV10-3,TGTGCCATCAGTGGCCGGGAGGACTACGAGCAGTACTTC,CAISGREDYEQYF
NA,TRBJ2-2,15,TRBD2,TRBV29-1,TGCAGCGCTAAAGGACTAGCGGGCGGCACCGGGGAGCTGTTTTTT,CSAKGLAGGTGELFF